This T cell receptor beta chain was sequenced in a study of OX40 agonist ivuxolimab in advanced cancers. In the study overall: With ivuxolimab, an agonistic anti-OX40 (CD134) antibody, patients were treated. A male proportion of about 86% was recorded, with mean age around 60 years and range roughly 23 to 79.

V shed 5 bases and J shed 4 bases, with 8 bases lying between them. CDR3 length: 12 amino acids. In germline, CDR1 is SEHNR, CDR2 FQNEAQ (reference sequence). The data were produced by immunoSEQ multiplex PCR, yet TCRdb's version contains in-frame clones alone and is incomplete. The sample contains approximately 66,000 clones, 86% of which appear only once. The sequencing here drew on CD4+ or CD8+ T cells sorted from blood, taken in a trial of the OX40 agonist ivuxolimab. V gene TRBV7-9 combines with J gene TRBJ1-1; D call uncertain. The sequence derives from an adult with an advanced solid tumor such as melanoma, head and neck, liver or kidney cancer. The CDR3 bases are TGTGCCAGCAGCCGATGGAGCACTGAAGCTTTCTTT. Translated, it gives CASSRWSTEAFF.